The next 19 T cell receptor beta chains were all read from a single sample in a study of blood T cell repertoires in COVID-19. Produced via immunoSEQ multiplex PCR; TCRdb's table is partial and in-frame only. Of under 200,000 clones in the sample, roughly 93% are singletons; the top ten hold about 4.9%. The sample consisted of peripheral blood. These TCRs come from a man between 18 and 35 years old with COVID-19, enrolled during active disease.

This clone was observed once. This sequence joins TRBV29-1 and TRBJ1-2; 10 bases align to TRBD1. V trimming: 6 bases; J trimming: 3 bases; junction bases outside the gene matches: 4. Germline V lookup: CDR1 SQVTM, CDR2 ANQGSEA. This CDR3 contains 13 residues. The CDR3 DNA is TGCAGCGTCGGGACAGGGGCCCACTATGGCTACACCTTC. It encodes CSVGTGAHYGYTF.

The chain joins TRBV4-2 to TRBJ2-3, with TRBD2 identical over 7 bases. The germline CDR1 and CDR2 sequences are LGHNA and YNFKEQ. CDR3 length: 18 amino acids. The V gene end was trimmed by 5 bases and the J gene end by 1 base; junction bases not matched to a gene: 15. In DNA, the CDR3 is TGTGCCAGCAGCTCCCCCCGGGGCGGGAGAGGTGGCACAGATACGCAGTATTTT. Translated, it gives CASSSPRGGRGGTDTQYF.

This rearrangement joins TRBV3-1 (or the pseudogene TRBV3-2) to TRBJ1-1; TRBD1 might be the D (5 bases). Germline loops: CDR1 LGHDT, CDR2 YNNKEL (reference sequence). The CDR3 totals 14 residues. V was clipped by 1 base and J by 6 bases, with 12 bases between them. CDR3 sequence: CASSQGGGFAEAFF. CDR3 DNA sequence: TGTGCCAGCAGCCAAGGGGGGGGGTTCGCTGAAGCTTTCTTT.

This chain connects TRBV27 to TRBJ1-2, with D possibly being TRBD1 (5 bases). V lost 0 bases and J 7 bases, leaving 9 bases between the germline ends. This CDR3 spans 13 amino acids. Germline loops: CDR1 MNHEY, CDR2 SMNVEV (reference sequence). The CDR3 DNA is TGTGCCAGCAGTTTATCACGCGGGGGTGGCTACACCTTC. This encodes CASSLSRGGGYTF.

CDR3 protein: CASSLSGFSGYTDTQYF. DNA for the CDR3: TGTGCCAGCAGCTTATCCGGGTTTAGCGGATACACAGATACGCAGTATTTT. The rearrangement links TRBV7-6 to TRBJ2-3, with a possible D match to TRBD2 (6 bases). Trimming pared 2 bases from V and 2 bases from J, leaving 17 bases between. CDR1 and CDR2 from the germline V gene are SGHVS and FNYEAQ. The CDR3 is 17 residues long.

J is TRBJ2-2 and V is TRBV7-3, with D possibly TRBD1 on 5 matching bases. The CDR3 totals 15 residues. V lost 6 bases, J lost 3 bases, and 14 bases lay in between. Germline lookup yields CDR1 SGHTA and CDR2 FQGTGA. Here the CDR3 DNA reads TGTGCCAGCAGGTCAGGGCCCCTCTACACCGGGGAGCTGTTTTTT. The encoded protein is CASRSGPLYTGELFF.

The rearrangement links TRBV18 to TRBJ2-7, with 10 bases matching TRBD1. This CDR3 comprises 14 residues. J was trimmed by 2 bases and V by 5 bases; bases with no gene match: 3. Germline V gene data show CDR1 as KGHSH and CDR2 as LQKENI. As DNA, the CDR3 is TGTGCCAGCTCAGGGACAGGGGATCCCTACGAGCAGTACTTC. It yields the protein CASSGTGDPYEQYF.

The chain uses TRBV14 and TRBJ2-1; 9 nucleotides align to TRBD2. V shed 5 bases, J shed 6 bases, and the junction held 5 bases outside the gene matches. CDR3 length: 14 amino acids. Germline CDR1 SGHDN, CDR2 FVKESK. This CDR3 reads CASSYGTSRNEQFF. CDR3 nucleotide sequence: TGTGCCAGCAGCTACGGGACTAGCCGCAATGAGCAGTTCTTC.

This chain joins TRBV11-2 and TRBJ2-3; tentatively, D is TRBD2 (6 bases). Germline V lookup: CDR1 SGHAT, CDR2 FQNNGV. Trimming removed 0 bases at V and 2 bases at J, with 12 bases between. CDR3 length: 16 residues. This chain's CDR3 is CASSLEPSVTTDTQYF. The CDR3 DNA follows: TGTGCCAGCAGCTTAGAGCCTAGCGTCACCACAGATACGCAGTATTTT.

The chain combines TRBV15 with TRBJ1-2; 7 bases line up with TRBD1. The CDR3 length is 17 residues. Germline-derived CDR1 and CDR2 are LNHNV and YYDKDF (reference sequence). V lost 3 bases, J lost 7 bases, and 17 bases stayed unmatched. The CDR3 is CATSSFPIRGGWGGYTF. DNA of the CDR3: TGTGCCACCAGCAGCTTCCCAATAAGAGGGGGCTGGGGTGGCTACACCTTC.

The chain recombines TRBV19 with TRBJ2-7; 9 bases agree with TRBD1. Germline values: CDR1 LNHDA, CDR2 SQIVND (reference sequence). V lost 2 bases to trimming and J lost 6 bases; unmatched junction nucleotides: 5. CDR3 size: 14 residues. The CDR3 nucleotides are TGTGCCAGTAGTATAAGGGACAGGGAGGGCGAGCAGTACTTC. Its translation: CASSIRDREGEQYF.

CDR3 in DNA: TGCGCCAGCAGCCAAGAGGCCCATGAGCAGTTCTTC. This translates into CASSQEAHEQFF. This chain links TRBV4-3 with TRBJ2-1; no reliable D call. V lost 0 bases, J lost 8 bases, and 5 bases lay in between. Germline V gene sequence: CDR1 LGHNA, CDR2 YSLEER. The CDR3 extends over 12 amino acids.

This chain joins TRBV7-2 and TRBJ2-1, with a weak D call TRBD1 (5 bases). The germline V gene encodes CDR1 SGHTA and CDR2 FQGNSA. V was cut by 3 bases and J by 4 bases, with 10 bases left in between. The CDR3 spans 14 residues. The CDR3 coding sequence is TGTGCCAGCAGCTTTCAGACAGCTTACAATGAGCAGTTCTTC. Translation: CASSFQTAYNEQFF.

The rearrangement joins TRBV7-6 to TRBJ2-7; 10 bases agree with TRBD2. V lost 5 bases and J lost 6; bases outside the gene matches: 10. This CDR3 region has 15 residues. Looked up from germline, CDR1 is SGHVS and CDR2 is FNYEAQ. Here the CDR3 DNA reads TGTGCCAGCAGCCTCCAGAGCGGGAGGGCTCGCGAGCAGTACTTC. Translated: CASSLQSGRAREQYF.

The rearrangement uses TRBV6-2 or TRBV6-3 and TRBJ2-7, with 8 bases aligning to TRBD2. This CDR3 is 17 amino acids long. J lost 0 bases, V lost 2 bases, and 9 bases had no gene match. Germline V CDR1 and CDR2: MNHEY, SVGEGT. CDR3 residues: CASSYIISGTYSYEQYF. DNA of the CDR3: TGTGCCAGCAGTTACATTATTAGCGGGACCTACTCCTACGAGCAGTACTTC.

V usage is TRBV4-3 and J usage is TRBJ2-1, with 9 bases that match TRBD2. The V segment lost 3 bases and the J segment 4 bases; nucleotides outside the gene matches: 7. The CDR3 covers 16 residues. Germline values: CDR1 LGHNA, CDR2 YSLEER. CDR3 region: CASSHLTSGGYNEQFF. DNA for the CDR3: TGCGCCAGCAGCCACTTGACTAGCGGAGGGTACAATGAGCAGTTCTTC.

V is TRBV5-1 and J is TRBJ2-5, with D tentatively TRBD1 (6 bases). This CDR3 is built from 14 residues. With 0 bases removed from V and 2 bases from J, the gap between germline ends came to 8 bases. Germline V gene lookup returns CDR1 SGHRS and CDR2 YFSETQ. The CDR3 bases are TGCGCCAGCAGCTTGGCTGGGACACAAGAGACCCAGTACTTC. Its protein product is CASSLAGTQETQYF.

The V gene is TRBV7-6, the J gene TRBJ2-7; 11 bases match TRBD1. V dropped 5 bases and J dropped 4; count of bases not matched to a gene: 7. This CDR3 spans 15 amino acids. The germline gives CDR1 SGHVS, CDR2 FNYEAQ. The DNA of the CDR3 is TGTGCCAGCAGCCCCGGACAGGGGGCGGCTTACGAGCAGTACTTC. As protein: CASSPGQGAAYEQYF.

DNA for the CDR3: TGTGCCAGCAGCCCTAATATGAACACTGAAGCTTTCTTT. Amino acid sequence: CASSPNMNTEAFF. J is TRBJ1-1 and V is TRBV11-2; no definite D call. Germline CDR1 reads SGHAT; CDR2 reads FQNNGV. Trimming cost V 5 bases and J 0 bases, with 7 bases left between them. The CDR3 length is 13 residues.